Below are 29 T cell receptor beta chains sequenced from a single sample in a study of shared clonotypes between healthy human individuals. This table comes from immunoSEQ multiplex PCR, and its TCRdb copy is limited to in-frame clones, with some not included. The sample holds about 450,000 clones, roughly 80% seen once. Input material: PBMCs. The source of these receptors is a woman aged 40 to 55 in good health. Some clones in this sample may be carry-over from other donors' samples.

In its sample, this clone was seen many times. CDR3 nucleotides: TGTGCCAGCAGCTTAGGGTCAGCGGGAGGGACCCAGTACTTC. Its protein product is CASSLGSAGGTQYF. The chain joins TRBV7-9 to TRBJ2-5, with 9 bases aligning to TRBD2. V shed 1 base and J 7 bases; nucleotides not matched to a gene: 4. From germline, CDR1 is SEHNR and CDR2 FQNEAQ (reference sequence). CDR3 size: 14 residues.

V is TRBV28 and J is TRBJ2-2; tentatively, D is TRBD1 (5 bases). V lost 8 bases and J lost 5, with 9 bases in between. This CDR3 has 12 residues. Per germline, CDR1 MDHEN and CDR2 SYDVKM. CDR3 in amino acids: CASQQDTGELFF. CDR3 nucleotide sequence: TGTGCCAGCCAACAGGATACCGGGGAGCTGTTTTTT. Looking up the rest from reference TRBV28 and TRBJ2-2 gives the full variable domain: DVKVTQSSRYLVKRTGEKVFLECVQDMDHENMFWYRQDPGLGLRLIYFSYDVKMKEKGDIPEGYSVSREKKERFSLILESASTNQTSMYLCASQQDTGELFFGEGSRLTVL.

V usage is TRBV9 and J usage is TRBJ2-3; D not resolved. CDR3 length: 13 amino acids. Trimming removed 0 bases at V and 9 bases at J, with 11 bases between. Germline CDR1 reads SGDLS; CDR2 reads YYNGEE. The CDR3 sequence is CASSVDETTTQYF. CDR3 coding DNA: TGTGCCAGCAGCGTAGACGAGACAACCACGCAGTATTTT.

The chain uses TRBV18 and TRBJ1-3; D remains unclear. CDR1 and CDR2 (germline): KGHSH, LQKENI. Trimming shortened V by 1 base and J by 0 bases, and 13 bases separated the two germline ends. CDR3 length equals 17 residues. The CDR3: CASSPLDQASSGNTIYF. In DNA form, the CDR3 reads TGTGCCAGCTCACCACTTGATCAGGCCAGCTCTGGAAACACCATATATTTT. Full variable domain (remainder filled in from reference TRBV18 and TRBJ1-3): NAGVMQNPRHLVRRRGQEARLRCSPMKGHSHVYWYRQLPEEGLKFMVYLQKENIIDESGMPKERFSAEFPKEGPSILRIQQVVRGDSAAYFCASSPLDQASSGNTIYFGEGSWLTVV.

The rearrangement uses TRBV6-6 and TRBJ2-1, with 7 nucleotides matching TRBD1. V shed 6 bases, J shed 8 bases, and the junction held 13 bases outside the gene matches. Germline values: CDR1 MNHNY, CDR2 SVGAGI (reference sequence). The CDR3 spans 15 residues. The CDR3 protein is CASREQGMGHYEQFF. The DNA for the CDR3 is TGTGCCAGCAGGGAACAGGGGATGGGACATTATGAGCAGTTCTTC.

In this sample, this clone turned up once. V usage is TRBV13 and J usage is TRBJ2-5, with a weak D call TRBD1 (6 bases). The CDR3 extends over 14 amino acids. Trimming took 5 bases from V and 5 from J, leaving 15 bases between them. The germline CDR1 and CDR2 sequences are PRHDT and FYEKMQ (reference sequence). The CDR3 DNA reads TGTGCCAGCAGCATACAGGGATTGCGGGAGACCCAGTACTTC. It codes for CASSIQGLRETQYF.

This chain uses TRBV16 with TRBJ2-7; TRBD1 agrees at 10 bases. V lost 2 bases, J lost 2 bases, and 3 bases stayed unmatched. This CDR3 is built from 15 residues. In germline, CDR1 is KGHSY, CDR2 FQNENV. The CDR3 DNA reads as TGTGCCAGCAGCCAAACTGGGACAGGGGCCTACGAGCAGTACTTC. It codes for CASSQTGTGAYEQYF.

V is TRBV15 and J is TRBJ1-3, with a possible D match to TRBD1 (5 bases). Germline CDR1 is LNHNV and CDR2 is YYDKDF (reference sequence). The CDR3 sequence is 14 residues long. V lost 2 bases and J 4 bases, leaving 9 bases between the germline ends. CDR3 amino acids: CATSRLAGGNTIYF. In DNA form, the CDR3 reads TGTGCCACCAGCAGACTGGCAGGGGGAAACACCATATATTTT.

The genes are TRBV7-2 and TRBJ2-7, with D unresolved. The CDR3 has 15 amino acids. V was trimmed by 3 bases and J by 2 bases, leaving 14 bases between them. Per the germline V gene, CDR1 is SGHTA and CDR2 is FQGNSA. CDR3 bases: TGTGCCAGCAGCTTGCGGACCCTACTTACCTACGAGCAGTACTTC. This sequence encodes CASSLRTLLTYEQYF.

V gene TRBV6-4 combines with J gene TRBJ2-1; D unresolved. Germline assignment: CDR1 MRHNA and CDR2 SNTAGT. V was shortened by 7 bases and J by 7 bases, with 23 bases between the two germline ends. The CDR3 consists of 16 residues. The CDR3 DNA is TGTGCCAGCATAATGCAGACTCCCCGCCGGCGTAATGAGCAGTTCTTC. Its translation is CASIMQTPRRRNEQFF.

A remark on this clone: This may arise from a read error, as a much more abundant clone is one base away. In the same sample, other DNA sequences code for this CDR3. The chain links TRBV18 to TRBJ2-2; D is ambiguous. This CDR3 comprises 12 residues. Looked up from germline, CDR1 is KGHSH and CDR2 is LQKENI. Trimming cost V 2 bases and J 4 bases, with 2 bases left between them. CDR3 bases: TGTGCCAGCTCACCAGGCACCGGGGAGCTGTTTTTT. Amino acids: CASSPGTGELFF.

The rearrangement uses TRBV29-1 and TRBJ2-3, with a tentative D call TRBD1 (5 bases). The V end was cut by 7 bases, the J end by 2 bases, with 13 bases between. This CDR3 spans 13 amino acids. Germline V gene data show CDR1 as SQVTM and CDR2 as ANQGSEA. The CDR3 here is CSAQGRVTDTQYF. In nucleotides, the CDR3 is TGCAGCGCCCAGGGTCGGGTCACAGATACGCAGTATTTT.

The CDR3 region is CASSLEGHATDTQYF. CDR3 DNA: TGCGCCAGCAGCTTGGAAGGACACGCCACAGATACGCAGTATTTT. The V and J genes are TRBV5-1 and TRBJ2-3, with D tentatively TRBD1 (5 bases). Germline CDR1 is SGHRS and CDR2 is YFSETQ. V was cut by 0 bases and J by 2 bases, with 10 bases left in between. This CDR3 spans 15 amino acids.

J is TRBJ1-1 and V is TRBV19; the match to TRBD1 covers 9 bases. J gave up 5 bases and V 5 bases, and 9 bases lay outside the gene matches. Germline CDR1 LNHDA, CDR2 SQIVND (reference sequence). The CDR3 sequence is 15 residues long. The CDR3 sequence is CASSHPGTGKTEAFF. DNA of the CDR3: TGTGCCAGTAGTCACCCCGGGACAGGGAAGACTGAAGCTTTCTTT.

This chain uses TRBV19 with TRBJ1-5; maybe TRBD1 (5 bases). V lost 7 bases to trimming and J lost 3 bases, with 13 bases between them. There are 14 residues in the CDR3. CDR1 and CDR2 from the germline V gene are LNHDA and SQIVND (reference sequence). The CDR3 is CASTGRVDNQPQHF. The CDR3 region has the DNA TGTGCCAGTACGGGCAGGGTGGACAATCAGCCCCAGCATTTT. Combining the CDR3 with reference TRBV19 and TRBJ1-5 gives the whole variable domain DGGITQSPKYLFRKEGQNVTLSCEQNLNHDAMYWYRQDPGQGLRLIYYSQIVNDFQKGDIAEGYSVSREKKESFPLTVTSAQKNPTAFYLCASTGRVDNQPQHFGDGTRLSIL.

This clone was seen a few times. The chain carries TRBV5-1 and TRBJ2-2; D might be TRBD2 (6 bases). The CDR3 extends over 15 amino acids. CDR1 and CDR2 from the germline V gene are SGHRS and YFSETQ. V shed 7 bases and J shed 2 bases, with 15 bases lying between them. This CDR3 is CASQRASDNTGELFF. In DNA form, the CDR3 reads TGCGCCAGCCAGCGGGCTAGCGACAACACCGGGGAGCTGTTTTTT.

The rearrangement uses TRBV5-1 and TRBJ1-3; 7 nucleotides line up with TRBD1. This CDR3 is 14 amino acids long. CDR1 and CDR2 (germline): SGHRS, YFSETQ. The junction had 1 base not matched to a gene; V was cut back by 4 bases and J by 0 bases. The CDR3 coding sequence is TGCGCCAGCAGCAGGGACAGCTCTGGAAACACCATATATTTT. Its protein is CASSRDSSGNTIYF.

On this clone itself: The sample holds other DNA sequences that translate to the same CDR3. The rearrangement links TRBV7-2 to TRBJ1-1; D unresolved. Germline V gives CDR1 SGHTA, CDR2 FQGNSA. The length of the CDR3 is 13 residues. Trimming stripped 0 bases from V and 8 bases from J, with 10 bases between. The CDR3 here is CASSLASGTEAFF. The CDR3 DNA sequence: TGTGCCAGCAGCTTAGCTTCTGGTACCGAAGCTTTCTTT. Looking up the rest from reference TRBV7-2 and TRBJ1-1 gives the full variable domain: GAGVSQSPSNKVTEKGKDVELRCDPISGHTALYWYRQSLGQGLEFLIYFQGNSAPDKSGLPSDRFSAERTGGSVSTLTIQRTQQEDSAVYLCASSLASGTEAFFGQGTRLTVV.

CDR3 residues: CASSSPEGAEGMNTEAFF. The CDR3 DNA sequence: TGTGCCAGCAGCTCTCCCGAAGGCGCCGAGGGCATGAACACTGAAGCTTTCTTT. V is TRBV21-1 and J is TRBJ1-1. TRBV21-1 is annotated as a pseudogene. The CDR3 runs to 18 residues.

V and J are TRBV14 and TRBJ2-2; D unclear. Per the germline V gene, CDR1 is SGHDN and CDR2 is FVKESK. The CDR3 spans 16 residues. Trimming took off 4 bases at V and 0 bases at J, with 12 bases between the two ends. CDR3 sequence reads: CASSPIIDANTGELFF. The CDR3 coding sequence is TGTGCCAGCAGCCCGATAATAGATGCGAACACCGGGGAGCTGTTTTTT.

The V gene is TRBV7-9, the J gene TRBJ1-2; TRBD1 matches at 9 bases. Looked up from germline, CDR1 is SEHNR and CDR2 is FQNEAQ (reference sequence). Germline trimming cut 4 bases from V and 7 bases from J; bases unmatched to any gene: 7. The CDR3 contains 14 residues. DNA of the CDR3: TGTGCCAGCAGCTGTTGGGACAGGGCCTGTGGCTACACCTTC. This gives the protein CASSCWDRACGYTF.

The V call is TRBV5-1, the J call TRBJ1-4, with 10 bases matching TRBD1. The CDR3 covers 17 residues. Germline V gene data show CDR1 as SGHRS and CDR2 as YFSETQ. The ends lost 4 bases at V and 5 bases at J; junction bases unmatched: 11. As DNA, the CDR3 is TGCGCCAGCAGCGACCGGGACAGGGGTAACCCCAATGAAAAACTGTTTTTT. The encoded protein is CASSDRDRGNPNEKLFF.

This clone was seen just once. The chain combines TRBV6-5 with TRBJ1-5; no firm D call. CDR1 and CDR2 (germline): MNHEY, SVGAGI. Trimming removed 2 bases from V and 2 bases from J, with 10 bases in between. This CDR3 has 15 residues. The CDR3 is CASSYGGSGNQPQHF. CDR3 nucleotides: TGTGCCAGCAGTTACGGAGGGAGTGGCAATCAGCCCCAGCATTTT.

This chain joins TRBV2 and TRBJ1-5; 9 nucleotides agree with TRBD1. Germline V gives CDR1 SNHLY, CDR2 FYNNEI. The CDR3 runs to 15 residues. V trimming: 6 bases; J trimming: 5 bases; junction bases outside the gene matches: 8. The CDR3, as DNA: TGTGCCAGCAGCACCGGGACAGGGATTTATCAGCCCCAGCATTTT. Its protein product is CASSTGTGIYQPQHF.

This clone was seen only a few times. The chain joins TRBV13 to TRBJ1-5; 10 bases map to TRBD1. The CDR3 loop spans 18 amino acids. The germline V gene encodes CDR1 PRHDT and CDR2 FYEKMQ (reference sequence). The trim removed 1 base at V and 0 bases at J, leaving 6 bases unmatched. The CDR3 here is CASSLADRGRDSNQPQHF. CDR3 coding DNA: TGTGCCAGCAGCTTAGCTGACAGGGGGCGAGATAGCAATCAGCCCCAGCATTTT.

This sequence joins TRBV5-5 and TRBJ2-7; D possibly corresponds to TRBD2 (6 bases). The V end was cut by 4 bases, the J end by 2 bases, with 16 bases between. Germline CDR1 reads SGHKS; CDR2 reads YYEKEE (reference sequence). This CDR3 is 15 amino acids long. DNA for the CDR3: TGTGCCAGCAGCCTGGGTGGAGGGGCGGCCTACGAGCAGTACTTC. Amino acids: CASSLGGGAAYEQYF.

This CDR3 reads CASSPDPQGWTEAFF. CDR3 in DNA: TGTGCCAGTAGCCCTGACCCACAGGGTTGGACTGAAGCTTTCTTT. This rearrangement joins TRBV19 to TRBJ1-1, with D perhaps TRBD1 (6 bases). Trimming took 6 bases from V and 5 from J, leaving 19 bases between them. CDR3 length: 15 amino acids. CDR1 is LNHDA and CDR2 is SQIVND in the germline V gene (reference sequence).

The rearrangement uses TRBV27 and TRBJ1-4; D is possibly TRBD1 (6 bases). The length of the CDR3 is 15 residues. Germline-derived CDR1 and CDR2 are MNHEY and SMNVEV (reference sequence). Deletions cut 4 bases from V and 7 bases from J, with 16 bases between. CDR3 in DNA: TGTGCCAGCAGTTCACCGGGACAAGCGGGTGAAAAACTGTTTTTT. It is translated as CASSSPGQAGEKLFF.

This chain's CDR3 is CASSVEGGEASQYF. CDR3 coding DNA: TGTGCCAGCAGCGTGGAAGGGGGAGAGGCGTCGCAGTATTTT. This chain joins TRBV9 and TRBJ2-3, with D possibly TRBD1 on 6 matching bases. The CDR3 is 14 amino acids. The V and J ends lost 2 bases and 10 bases respectively, with 17 bases between them. Germline CDR1 reads SGDLS; CDR2 reads YYNGEE.